A single sample gave rise to the 10 T cell receptor beta chains below, sequenced in a study of blood T cell repertoires in COVID-19. The assay was immunoSEQ multiplex PCR, and TCRdb's table has in-frame clones only and misses some. The repertoire includes 390,000 or so clones, roughly four fifths of them detected once, and approximately 5% sits in the top ten. The source material was PBMCs or T cells enriched from blood (not recorded which). The receptors were gathered from a woman aged 45-59 years who had recovered from COVID-19.

V and J are TRBV7-9 and TRBJ2-1, with no clear D. Trimming shortened V by 8 bases and J by 2 bases, and 13 bases separated the two germline ends. Germline CDR1 reads SEHNR; CDR2 reads FQNEAQ (reference sequence). This CDR3 is built from 14 residues. The CDR3 DNA is TGTGCCAGCGGTCCTAAGTTAACCTACAATGAGCAGTTCTTC. Its protein product is CASGPKLTYNEQFF. Filled out from reference TRBV7-9 and TRBJ2-1, the complete variable domain reads DTGVSQNPRHKITKRGQNVTFRCDPISEHNRLYWYRQTLGQGPEFLTYFQNEAQLEKSRLLSDRFSAERPKGSFSTLEIQRTEQGDSAMYLCASGPKLTYNEQFFGPGTRLTVL.

The CDR3 here is CASSLESGTYYGYTF. CDR3 coding DNA: TGTGCCAGCAGCTTAGAATCAGGGACTTACTATGGCTACACCTTC. J is TRBJ1-2 and V is TRBV7-2, with D perhaps TRBD1 (5 bases). Germline loops: CDR1 SGHTA, CDR2 FQGNSA. Trimming shortened V by 1 base and J by 3 bases, and 12 bases separated the two germline ends. CDR3 length: 15 residues.

The CDR3 DNA reads TGTGCCAGTAGTATTGACAGGGGCTATACCGGGGAGCTGTTTTTT. Protein: CASSIDRGYTGELFF. This chain connects TRBV19 to TRBJ2-2; 8 nucleotides agree with TRBD1. CDR3 length: 15 amino acids. V was pared by 3 bases and J by 5 bases, with 5 bases of the junction left unmatched. Germline CDR1 and CDR2: LNHDA and SQIVND (reference sequence). Looking up the rest from reference TRBV19 and TRBJ2-2 gives the full variable domain: DGGITQSPKYLFRKEGQNVTLSCEQNLNHDAMYWYRQDPGQGLRLIYYSQIVNDFQKGDIAEGYSVSREKKESFPLTVTSAQKNPTAFYLCASSIDRGYTGELFFGEGSRLTVL.

The table lists this clone with a count of one. This rearrangement joins TRBV27 to TRBJ2-1; tentatively, D is TRBD2 (7 bases). Germline V lookup: CDR1 MNHEY, CDR2 SMNVEV (reference sequence). CDR3 size: 16 residues. The V and J ends lost 5 bases and 4 bases respectively, with 18 bases between them. The CDR3 loop is CASSLAVGGAYNEQFF. In nucleotides, the CDR3 is TGTGCCAGCAGTCTCGCCGTGGGGGGGGCGTACAATGAGCAGTTCTTC.

V and J are TRBV19 and TRBJ1-6, with a possible D match to TRBD1 (5 bases). CDR1 and CDR2 from the germline V gene are LNHDA and SQIVND (reference sequence). Between the trimmed V and J ends, which lost 7 bases and 4 bases, there was a span of 14 bases. The CDR3 is 15 residues long. For the CDR3, the DNA is TGTGCCAGTATTGCGACAGACTCTTATAATTCACCCCTCCACTTT. This gives the protein CASIATDSYNSPLHF.

V usage is TRBV19 and J usage is TRBJ1-5; maybe TRBD1 (6 bases). Between the trimmed V and J ends, which lost 9 bases and 4 bases, there was a span of 16 bases. Germline assignment: CDR1 LNHDA and CDR2 SQIVND (reference sequence). The CDR3 is made up of 14 amino acids. The DNA for the CDR3 is TGTGCCAGCTCATCACTTCAGGGGAATCAGCCCCAGCATTTT. Translation: CASSSLQGNQPQHF.

This clone was observed a single time. The gene calls are TRBV5-1 and TRBJ2-1; no reliable D call. V lost 0 bases to trimming and J lost 0 bases, with 7 bases between them. Germline V gene data show CDR1 as SGHRS and CDR2 as YFSETQ. The CDR3 contains 15 residues. The CDR3 spells CASSLDLSSYNEQFF. The CDR3 DNA is TGCGCCAGCAGCTTGGATTTGAGCTCCTACAATGAGCAGTTCTTC.

This chain uses TRBV6-5 with TRBJ1-4; D perhaps matches TRBD1 (5 bases). Deletions cut 9 bases from V and 4 bases from J, with 12 bases between. In germline, CDR1 is MNHEY, CDR2 SVGAGI. This CDR3 spans 13 amino acids. The CDR3 reads CASRHRNNEKLFF. The DNA for the CDR3 is TGTGCCAGTAGACACAGGAATAATGAAAAACTGTTTTTT.

J is TRBJ1-5 and V is TRBV5-6; no clear D gene. Trimming removed 3 bases at V and 4 bases at J, with 14 bases between. CDR3 length: 15 amino acids. Germline lookup yields CDR1 SGHDT and CDR2 YYEEEE. Here the CDR3 DNA reads TGTGCCAGCAGCTCGGGGAGGCCCTGGAATCAGCCCCAGCATTTT. This gives the protein CASSSGRPWNQPQHF.

The CDR3 is CASSYSRYQPQHF. The CDR3 DNA is TGTGCCAGCAGTTACTCGAGGTATCAGCCCCAGCATTTT. The chain combines TRBV6-5 with TRBJ1-5; D is uncertain. CDR1 MNHEY and CDR2 SVGAGI come from the germline V gene. CDR3 size: 13 residues. The V end was cut by 0 bases, the J end by 5 bases, with 5 bases between.